What follows describes a single T cell receptor (beta chain). Its antigen is still unknown. This sample stems from a study of monozygotic twins with inflammatory bowel disease. Study-wide findings and caveats: The existence of one strong signal or clonotype linked to IBD lacked support.

Researchers ran eight separate cDNA reactions for each sample. UMIs bearing a 6-nucleotide sample barcode were added through template switching. TCRdb reprocessed the 5' RACE reads, with one entry per CDR3 protein and no DNA. In total, the table holds 140,000 to 150,000 distinct CDR3 sequences. This CDR3 has 14 amino acids. Germline-derived CDR1 and CDR2 are KGHSH and LQKENI. One blood sample of approximately 2.5 ml was taken from each donor. The receptor's source is a human donor with ulcerative colitis or Crohn's disease, or a healthy co-twin of an affected twin (not recorded which). Sample: blood. The rearrangement links TRBV18 to TRBJ1-5; TCRdb lists TRBD1, though no DNA is available to test this call. CDR3 amino acids: CASSPGTADQPQHF.